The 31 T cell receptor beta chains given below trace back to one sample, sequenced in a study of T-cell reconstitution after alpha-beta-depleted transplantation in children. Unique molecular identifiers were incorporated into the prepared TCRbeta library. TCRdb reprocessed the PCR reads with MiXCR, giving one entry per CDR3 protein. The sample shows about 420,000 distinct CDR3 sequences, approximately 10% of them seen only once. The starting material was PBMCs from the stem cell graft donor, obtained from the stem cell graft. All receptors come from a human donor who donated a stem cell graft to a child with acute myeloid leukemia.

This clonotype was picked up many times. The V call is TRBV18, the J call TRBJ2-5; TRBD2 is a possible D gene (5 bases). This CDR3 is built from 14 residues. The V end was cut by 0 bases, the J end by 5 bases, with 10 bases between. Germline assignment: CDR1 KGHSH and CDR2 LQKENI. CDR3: CASSPPSRTETQYF. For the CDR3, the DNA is TGTGCCAGCTCACCACCGTCCAGGACTGAGACCCAGTACTTC. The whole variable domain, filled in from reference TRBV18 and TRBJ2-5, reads NAGVMQNPRHLVRRRGQEARLRCSPMKGHSHVYWYRQLPEEGLKFMVYLQKENIIDESGMPKERFSAEFPKEGPSILRIQQVVRGDSAAYFCASSPPSRTETQYFGPGTRLLVL.

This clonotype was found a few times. CDR3 protein: CSARGGGQGVYETQYF. CDR3 nucleotides: TGCAGTGCTAGGGGGGGAGGACAGGGGGTTTATGAGACCCAGTACTTC. The chain carries TRBV20-1 and TRBJ2-5; 10 bases fit TRBD1. The CDR3 extends over 16 amino acids. CDR1 and CDR2 (germline): DFQATT, SNEGSKA (reference sequence). V was clipped by 3 bases and J by 5 bases; unmatched bases: 12.

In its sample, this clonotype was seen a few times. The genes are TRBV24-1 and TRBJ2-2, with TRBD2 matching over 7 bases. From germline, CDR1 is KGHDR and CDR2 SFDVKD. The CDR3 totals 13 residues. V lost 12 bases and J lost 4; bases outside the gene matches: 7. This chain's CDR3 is CAVGEGSTGELFF. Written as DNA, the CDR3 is TGTGCCGTCGGGGAGGGGAGCACCGGGGAGCTGTTTTTT.

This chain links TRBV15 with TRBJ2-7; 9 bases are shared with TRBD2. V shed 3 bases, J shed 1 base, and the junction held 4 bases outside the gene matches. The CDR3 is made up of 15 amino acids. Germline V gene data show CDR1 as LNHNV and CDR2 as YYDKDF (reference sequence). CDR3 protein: CATSRIAGASYEQYF. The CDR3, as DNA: TGTGCCACCAGCAGGATAGCGGGAGCATCCTACGAGCAGTACTTC.

The CDR3 DNA is TGCAGTGTTCAGCTAGGGGGAACCGACAATGAGCAGTTCTTC. Amino acids: CSVQLGGTDNEQFF. The chain carries TRBV20-1 and TRBJ2-1, with a possible D match to TRBD1 (6 bases). Germline V lookup: CDR1 DFQATT, CDR2 SNEGSKA (reference sequence). The V end lost 7 bases, the J end lost 5 bases, and 18 bases lay between the germline ends. CDR3 length: 14 residues.

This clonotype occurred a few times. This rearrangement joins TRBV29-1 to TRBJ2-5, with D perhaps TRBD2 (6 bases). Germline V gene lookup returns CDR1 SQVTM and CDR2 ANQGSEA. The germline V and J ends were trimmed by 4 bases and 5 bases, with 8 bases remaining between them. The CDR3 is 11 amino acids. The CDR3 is CSVGGDETQYF. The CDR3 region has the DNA TGCAGCGTTGGCGGGGATGAGACCCAGTACTTC.

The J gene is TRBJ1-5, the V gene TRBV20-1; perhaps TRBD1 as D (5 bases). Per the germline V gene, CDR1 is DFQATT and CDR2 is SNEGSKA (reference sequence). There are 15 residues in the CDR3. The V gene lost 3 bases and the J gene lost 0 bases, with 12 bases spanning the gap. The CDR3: CSASPGTASNQPQHF. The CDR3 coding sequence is TGCAGTGCTAGCCCGGGGACGGCTAGCAATCAGCCCCAGCATTTT.

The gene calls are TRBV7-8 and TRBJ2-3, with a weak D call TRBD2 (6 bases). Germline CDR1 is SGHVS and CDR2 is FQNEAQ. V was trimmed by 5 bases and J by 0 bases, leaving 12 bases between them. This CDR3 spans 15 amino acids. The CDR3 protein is CASSRRETSTDTQYF. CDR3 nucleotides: TGTGCCAGCAGCAGGAGGGAAACTAGCACAGATACGCAGTATTTT.

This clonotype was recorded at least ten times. The chain's CDR3 is CASSETAGKAFF. CDR3 nucleotide sequence: TGCGCCAGCAGTGAGACGGCAGGCAAGGCTTTCTTT. J is TRBJ1-1 and V is TRBV10-2; no reliable D call. The germline V gene encodes CDR1 WSHSY and CDR2 SAAADI. V lost 2 bases and J 11 bases, leaving 12 bases between the germline ends. This CDR3 is 12 amino acids long.

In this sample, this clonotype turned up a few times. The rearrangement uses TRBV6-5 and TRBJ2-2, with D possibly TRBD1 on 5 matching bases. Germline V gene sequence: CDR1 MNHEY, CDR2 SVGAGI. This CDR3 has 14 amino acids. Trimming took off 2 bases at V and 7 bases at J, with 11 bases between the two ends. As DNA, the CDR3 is TGTGCCAGCAGTTACGAAGGGGTCGACGGGGAGCTGTTTTTT. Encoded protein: CASSYEGVDGELFF.

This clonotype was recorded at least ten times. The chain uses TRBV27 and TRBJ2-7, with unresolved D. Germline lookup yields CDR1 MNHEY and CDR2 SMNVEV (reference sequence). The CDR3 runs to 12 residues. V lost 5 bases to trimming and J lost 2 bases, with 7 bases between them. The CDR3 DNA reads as TGTGCCAGCAGTCTAATAACCTACGAGCAGTACTTC. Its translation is CASSLITYEQYF.

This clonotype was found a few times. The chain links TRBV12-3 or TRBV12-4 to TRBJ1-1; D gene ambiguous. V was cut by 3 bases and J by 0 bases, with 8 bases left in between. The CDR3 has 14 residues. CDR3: CASSLGNMNTEAFF. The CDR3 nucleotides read TGTGCCAGCAGTTTGGGTAACATGAACACTGAAGCTTTCTTT.

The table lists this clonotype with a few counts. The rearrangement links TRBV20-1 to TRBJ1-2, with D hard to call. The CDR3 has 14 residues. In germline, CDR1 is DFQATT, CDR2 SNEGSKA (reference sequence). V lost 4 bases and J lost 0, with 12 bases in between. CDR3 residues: CSATEGYANYGYTF. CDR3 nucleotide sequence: TGCAGTGCTACTGAGGGATATGCTAACTATGGCTACACCTTC.

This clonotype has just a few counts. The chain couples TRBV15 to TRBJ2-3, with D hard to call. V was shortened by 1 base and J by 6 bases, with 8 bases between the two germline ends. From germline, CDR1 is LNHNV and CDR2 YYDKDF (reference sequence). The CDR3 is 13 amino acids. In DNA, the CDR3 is TGTGCCACCAGCAGAGGACCCCGCGATACGCAGTATTTT. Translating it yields CATSRGPRDTQYF.

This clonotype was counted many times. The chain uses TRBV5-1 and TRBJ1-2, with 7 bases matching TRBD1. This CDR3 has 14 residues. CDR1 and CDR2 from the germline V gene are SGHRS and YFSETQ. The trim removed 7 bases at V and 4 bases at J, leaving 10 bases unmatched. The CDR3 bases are TGCGCCAGCGCCGGGACAGCGTCTGGCTATGGCTACACCTTC. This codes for CASAGTASGYGYTF.

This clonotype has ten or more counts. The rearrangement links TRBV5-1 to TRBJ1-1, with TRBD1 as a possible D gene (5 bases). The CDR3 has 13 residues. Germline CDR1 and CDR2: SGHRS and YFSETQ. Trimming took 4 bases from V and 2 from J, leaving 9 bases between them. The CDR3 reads CASSVTANTEAFF. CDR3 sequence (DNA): TGCGCCAGCAGCGTGACAGCTAACACTGAAGCTTTCTTT.

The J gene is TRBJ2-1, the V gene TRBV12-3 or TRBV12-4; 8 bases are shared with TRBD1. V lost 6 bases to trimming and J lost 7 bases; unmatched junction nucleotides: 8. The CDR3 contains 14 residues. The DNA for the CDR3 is TGTGCCAGCAGCCCGGACAGGGTTGGGAATGAGCAGTTCTTC. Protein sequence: CASSPDRVGNEQFF.

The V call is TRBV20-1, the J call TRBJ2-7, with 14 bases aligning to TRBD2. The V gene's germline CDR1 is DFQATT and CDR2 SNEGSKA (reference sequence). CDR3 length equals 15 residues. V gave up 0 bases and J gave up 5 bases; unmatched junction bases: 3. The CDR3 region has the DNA TGCAGTGCTAGAGATGGGACTAGCGGGAGTGACGAGCAGTACTTC. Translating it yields CSARDGTSGSDEQYF.

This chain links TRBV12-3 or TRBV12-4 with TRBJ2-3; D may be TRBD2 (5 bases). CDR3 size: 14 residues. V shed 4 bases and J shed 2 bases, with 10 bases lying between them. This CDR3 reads CASSSPGYTDTQYF. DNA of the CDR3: TGTGCCAGCAGTTCGCCGGGGTACACAGATACGCAGTATTTT.

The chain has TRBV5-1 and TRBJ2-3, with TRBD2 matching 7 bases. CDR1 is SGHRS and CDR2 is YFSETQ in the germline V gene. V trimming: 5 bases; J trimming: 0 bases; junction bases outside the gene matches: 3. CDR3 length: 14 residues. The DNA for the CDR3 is TGCGCCAGCAGTCGGGGGGTGAGCACAGATACGCAGTATTTT. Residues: CASSRGVSTDTQYF.

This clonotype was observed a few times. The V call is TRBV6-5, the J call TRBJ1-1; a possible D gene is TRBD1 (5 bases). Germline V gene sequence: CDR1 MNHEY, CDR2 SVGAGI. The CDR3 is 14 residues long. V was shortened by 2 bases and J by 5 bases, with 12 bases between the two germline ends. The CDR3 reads CASSYDLGGTEAFF. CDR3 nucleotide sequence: TGTGCCAGCAGTTACGATCTGGGGGGGACTGAAGCTTTCTTT.

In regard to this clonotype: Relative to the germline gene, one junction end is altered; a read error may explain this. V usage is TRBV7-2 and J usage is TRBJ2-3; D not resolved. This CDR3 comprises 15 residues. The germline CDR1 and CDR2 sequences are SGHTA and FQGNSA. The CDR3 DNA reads TGTGCCAGCAGCTTCCGGCCTCCTCGCACAGATACGCAGTATTTC. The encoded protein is CASSFRPPRTDTQYF.

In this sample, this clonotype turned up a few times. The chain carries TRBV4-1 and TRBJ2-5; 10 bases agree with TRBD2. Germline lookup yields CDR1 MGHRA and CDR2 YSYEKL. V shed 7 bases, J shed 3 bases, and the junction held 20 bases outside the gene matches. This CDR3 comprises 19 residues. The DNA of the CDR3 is TGCGCCAGCACCCCCGGGGGGCTAGCGGGAGCTTCTGGGGAAGAGACCCAGTACTTC. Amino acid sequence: CASTPGGLAGASGEETQYF.

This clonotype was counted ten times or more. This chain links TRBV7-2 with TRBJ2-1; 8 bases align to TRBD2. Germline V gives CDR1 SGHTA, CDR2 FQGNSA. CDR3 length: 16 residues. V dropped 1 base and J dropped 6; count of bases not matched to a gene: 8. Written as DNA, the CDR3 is TGTGCCAGCAGCTTAGGAGGTTTTAGCGGGACCAATGAGCAGTTCTTC. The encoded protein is CASSLGGFSGTNEQFF. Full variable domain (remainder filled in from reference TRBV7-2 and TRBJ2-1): GAGVSQSPSNKVTEKGKDVELRCDPISGHTALYWYRQSLGQGLEFLIYFQGNSAPDKSGLPSDRFSAERTGGSVSTLTIQRTQQEDSAVYLCASSLGGFSGTNEQFFGPGTRLTVL.

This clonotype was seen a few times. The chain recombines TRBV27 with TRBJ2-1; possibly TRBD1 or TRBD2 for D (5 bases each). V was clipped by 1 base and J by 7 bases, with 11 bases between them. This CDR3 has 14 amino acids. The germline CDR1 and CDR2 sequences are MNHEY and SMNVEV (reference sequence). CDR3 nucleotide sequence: TGTGCCAGCAGTTTATTCCGAGGGGATAATGAGCAGTTCTTC. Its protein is CASSLFRGDNEQFF.

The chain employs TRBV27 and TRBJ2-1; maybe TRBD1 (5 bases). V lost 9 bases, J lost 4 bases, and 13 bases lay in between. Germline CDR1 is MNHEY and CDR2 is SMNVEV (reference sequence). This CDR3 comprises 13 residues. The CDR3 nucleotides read TGTGCCAGTGGGGCTAGAGCGTACAATGAGCAGTTCTTC. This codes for CASGARAYNEQFF.

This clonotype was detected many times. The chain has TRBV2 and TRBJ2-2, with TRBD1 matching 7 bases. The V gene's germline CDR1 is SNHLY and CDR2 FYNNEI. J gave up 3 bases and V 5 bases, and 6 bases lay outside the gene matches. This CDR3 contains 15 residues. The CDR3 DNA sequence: TGTGCCAGCAGTACCGACAGGGCGGACACCGGGGAGCTGTTTTTT. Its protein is CASSTDRADTGELFF.

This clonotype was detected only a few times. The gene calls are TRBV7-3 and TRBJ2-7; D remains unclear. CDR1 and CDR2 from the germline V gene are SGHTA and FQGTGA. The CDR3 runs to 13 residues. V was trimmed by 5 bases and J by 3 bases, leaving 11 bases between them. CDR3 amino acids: CASSPTHGYEQYF. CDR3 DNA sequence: TGTGCCAGCAGCCCGACACACGGCTACGAGCAGTACTTC.

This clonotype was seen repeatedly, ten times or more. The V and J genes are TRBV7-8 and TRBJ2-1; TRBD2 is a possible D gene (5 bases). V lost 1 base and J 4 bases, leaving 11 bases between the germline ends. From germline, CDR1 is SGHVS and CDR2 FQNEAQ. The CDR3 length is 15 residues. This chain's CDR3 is CASSLVIAPYNEQFF. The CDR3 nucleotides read TGTGCCAGCAGCTTAGTAATAGCGCCTTACAATGAGCAGTTCTTC.

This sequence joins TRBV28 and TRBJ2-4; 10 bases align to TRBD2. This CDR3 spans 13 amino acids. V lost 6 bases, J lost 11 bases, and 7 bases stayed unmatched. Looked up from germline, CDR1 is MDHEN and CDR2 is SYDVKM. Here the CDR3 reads CASRAGTSAVQYF. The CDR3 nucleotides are TGTGCCAGCAGAGCCGGGACTAGCGCTGTTCAGTACTTC.

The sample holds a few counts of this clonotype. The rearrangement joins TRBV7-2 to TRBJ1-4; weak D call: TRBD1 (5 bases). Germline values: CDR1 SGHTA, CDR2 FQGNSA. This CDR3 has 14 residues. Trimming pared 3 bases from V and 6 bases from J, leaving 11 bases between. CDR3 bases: TGTGCCAGCAGCTTCGGGGGGGGAGATGAAAAACTGTTTTTT. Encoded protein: CASSFGGGDEKLFF.